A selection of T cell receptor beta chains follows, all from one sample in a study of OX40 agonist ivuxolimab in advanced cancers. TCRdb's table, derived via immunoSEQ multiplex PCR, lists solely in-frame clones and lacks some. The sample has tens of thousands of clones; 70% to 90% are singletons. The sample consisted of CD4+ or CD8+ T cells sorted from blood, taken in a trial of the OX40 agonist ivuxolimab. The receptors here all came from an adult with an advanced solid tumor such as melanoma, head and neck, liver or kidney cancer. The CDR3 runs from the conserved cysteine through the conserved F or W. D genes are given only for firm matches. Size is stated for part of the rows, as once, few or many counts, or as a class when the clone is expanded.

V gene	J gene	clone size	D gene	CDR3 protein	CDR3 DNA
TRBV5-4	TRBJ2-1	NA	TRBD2	CASSLDLSGDYNEQFF	TGTGCCAGCAGCTTGGACCTTAGCGGGGACTACAATGAGCAGTTCTTC
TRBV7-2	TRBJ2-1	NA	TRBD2	CASSLGGGALYEQFF	TGTGCCAGCAGCTTGGGCGGGGGGGCCTTATATGAGCAGTTCTTC
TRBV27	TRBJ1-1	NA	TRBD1	CASSYWGTGPLTEAFF	TGTGCCAGCAGTTACTGGGGGACAGGGCCCCTCACTGAAGCTTTCTTT
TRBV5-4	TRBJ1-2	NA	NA	CASSFDRSPNYGYTF	TGTGCCAGCAGTTTTGACAGGTCTCCTAACTATGGCTACACCTTC
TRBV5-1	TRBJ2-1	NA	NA	CASSLPVSNEQFF	TGCGCCAGCAGCTTGCCAGTAAGCAATGAGCAGTTCTTC
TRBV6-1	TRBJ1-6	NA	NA	CASSERRIGNSPLHF	TGTGCCAGCAGTGAACGGAGGATCGGGAATTCACCCCTCCACTTT
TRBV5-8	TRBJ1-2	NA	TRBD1	CASSSGQGTGYTF	TGTGCCAGCAGCTCGGGACAGGGTACTGGCTACACCTTC
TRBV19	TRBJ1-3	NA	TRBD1	CASFPPGQGSGNTIYF	TGTGCCAGTTTTCCTCCGGGACAGGGATCTGGAAACACCATATATTTT
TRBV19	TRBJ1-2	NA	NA	CASSPQTLLFSYGYTF	TGTGCCAGTAGTCCCCAGACACTCCTATTTTCCTATGGCTACACCTTC
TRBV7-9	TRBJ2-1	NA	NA	CASSLGWGGYNEQFF	TGTGCCAGCAGCTTAGGGTGGGGCGGTTACAATGAGCAGTTCTTC
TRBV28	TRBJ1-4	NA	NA	CASSLIAQNEKLFF	TGTGCCAGCAGCCTTATCGCCCAGAATGAAAAACTGTTTTTT
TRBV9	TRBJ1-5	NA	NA	CASSGGYRDQPQHF	TGTGCCAGCAGCGGGGGATACAGGGATCAGCCCCAGCATTTT
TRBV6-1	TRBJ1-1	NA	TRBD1	CASRRAQGDTEAFF	TGTGCCAGCAGGAGGGCACAGGGGGACACTGAAGCTTTCTTT
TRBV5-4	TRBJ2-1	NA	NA	CASSPGGTGYNEQFF	TGTGCCAGCAGCCCGGGGGGCACCGGATACAATGAGCAGTTCTTC
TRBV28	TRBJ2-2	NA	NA	CASSYGGELFF	TGTGCCAGCAGTTACGGGGGGGAGCTGTTTTTT
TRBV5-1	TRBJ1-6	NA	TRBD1	CASQIGQGGMHSPLHF	TGCGCCAGCCAAATCGGGCAGGGGGGAATGCATTCACCCCTCCACTTT
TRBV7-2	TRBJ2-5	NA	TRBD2	CASSKRPKPSGGAQETQYF	TGTGCCAGCAGCAAACGCCCGAAACCTAGCGGGGGGGCCCAAGAGACCCAGTACTTC
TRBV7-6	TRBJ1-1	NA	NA	CASSRDTNTEAFF	TGTGCCAGCAGCCGAGACACGAACACTGAAGCTTTCTTT
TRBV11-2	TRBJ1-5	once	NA	CASSWGGGQPQHF	TGTGCCAGCAGCTGGGGCGGCGGACAGCCCCAGCATTTT
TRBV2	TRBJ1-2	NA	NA	CASSTTENYGYTF	TGTGCCAGCAGTACCACAGAGAACTATGGCTACACCTTC
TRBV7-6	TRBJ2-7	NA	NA	CASSLGSSNYGTPYEQYF	TGTGCCAGCAGCTTAGGCAGCTCGAATTACGGGACACCTTACGAGCAGTACTTC
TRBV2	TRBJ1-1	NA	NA	CASSESGRGREAFF	TGTGCCAGCAGTGAGTCGGGACGCGGTCGAGAAGCTTTCTTT
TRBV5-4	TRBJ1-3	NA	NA	CASSLGVGSGNTIYF	TGTGCCAGCAGCTTAGGGGTGGGCTCTGGAAACACCATATATTTT
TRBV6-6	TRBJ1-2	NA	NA	CASTILGLGGYTF	TGTGCCAGCACCATTCTCGGGCTAGGGGGCTACACCTTC
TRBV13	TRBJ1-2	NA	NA	CASSVGTNYGYTF	TGTGCCAGCAGCGTAGGTACTAACTATGGCTACACCTTC
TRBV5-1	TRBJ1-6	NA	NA	CASRALWADHSPLHF	TGCGCCAGCAGGGCTTTGTGGGCTGACCATTCACCCCTCCACTTT
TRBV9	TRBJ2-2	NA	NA	CASTTTGTPGTGELFF	TGTGCCAGCACTACAACCGGGACCCCTGGCACCGGGGAGCTGTTTTTT